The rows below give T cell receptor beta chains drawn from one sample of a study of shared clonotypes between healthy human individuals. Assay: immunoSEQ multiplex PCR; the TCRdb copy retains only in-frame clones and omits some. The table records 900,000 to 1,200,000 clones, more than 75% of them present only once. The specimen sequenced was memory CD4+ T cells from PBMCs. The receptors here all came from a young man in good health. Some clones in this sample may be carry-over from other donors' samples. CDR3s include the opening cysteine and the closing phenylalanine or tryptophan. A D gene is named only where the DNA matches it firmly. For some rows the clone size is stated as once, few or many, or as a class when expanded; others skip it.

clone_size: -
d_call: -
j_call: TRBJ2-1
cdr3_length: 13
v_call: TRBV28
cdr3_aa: CASSQDSYNEQFF
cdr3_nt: TGTGCCAGCAGTCAGGACAGTTACAATGAGCAGTTCTTC

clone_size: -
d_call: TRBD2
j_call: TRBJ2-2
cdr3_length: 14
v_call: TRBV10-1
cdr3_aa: CASSPGLAAGELFF
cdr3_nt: TGCGCCAGCAGCCCGGGACTAGCGGCCGGGGAGCTGTTTTTT

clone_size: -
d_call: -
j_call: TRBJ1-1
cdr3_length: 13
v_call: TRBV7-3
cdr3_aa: CASSLVRGAEAFF
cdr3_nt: TGTGCCAGCAGCTTAGTCAGGGGCGCTGAAGCTTTCTTT

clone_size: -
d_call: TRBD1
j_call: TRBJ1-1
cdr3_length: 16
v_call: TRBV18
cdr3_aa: CASSPNRGERSTEAFF
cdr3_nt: TGTGCCAGCTCACCTAACAGGGGGGAGAGGAGCACTGAAGCTTTCTTT

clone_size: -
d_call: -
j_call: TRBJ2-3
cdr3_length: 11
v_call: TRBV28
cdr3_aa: CATKMTDTQYF
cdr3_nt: TGTGCCACTAAAATGACAGATACGCAGTATTTT

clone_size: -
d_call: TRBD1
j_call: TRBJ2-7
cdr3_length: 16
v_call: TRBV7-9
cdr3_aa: CASSTPDRVRSYEQYF
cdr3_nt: TGTGCCAGCAGCACGCCGGACAGGGTACGTTCCTACGAGCAGTACTTC

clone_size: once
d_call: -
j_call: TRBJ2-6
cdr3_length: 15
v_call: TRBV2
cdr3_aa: CASGGLSSGANVLTF
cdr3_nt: TGTGCCAGCGGAGGGCTAAGCTCTGGGGCCAACGTCCTGACTTTC

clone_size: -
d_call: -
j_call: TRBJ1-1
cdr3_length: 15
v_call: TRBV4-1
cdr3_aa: CASSRKGTEDQRAFF
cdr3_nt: TGCGCCAGCAGCCGAAAAGGGACCGAGGATCAGCGAGCTTTCTTT

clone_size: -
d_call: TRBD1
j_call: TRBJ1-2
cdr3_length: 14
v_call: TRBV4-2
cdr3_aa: CASSQTTGWDGYTF
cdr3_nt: TGTGCCAGCAGCCAAACGACAGGGTGGGATGGCTACACCTTC

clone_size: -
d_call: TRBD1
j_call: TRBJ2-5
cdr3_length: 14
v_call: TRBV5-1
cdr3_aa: CASSLVQGEETQYF
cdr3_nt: TGCGCCAGCAGCTTGGTTCAGGGGGAAGAGACCCAGTACTTC

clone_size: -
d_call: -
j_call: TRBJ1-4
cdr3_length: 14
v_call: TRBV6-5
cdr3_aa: CASSWVSGDEKLFF
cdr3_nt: TGTGCCAGCAGTTGGGTATCAGGGGACGAAAAACTGTTTTTT

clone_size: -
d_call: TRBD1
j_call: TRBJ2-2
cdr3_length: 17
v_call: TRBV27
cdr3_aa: CASSHPLRDSGTGELFF
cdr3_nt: TGTGCCAGCAGTCACCCCCTCCGGGACAGTGGGACCGGGGAGCTGTTTTTT

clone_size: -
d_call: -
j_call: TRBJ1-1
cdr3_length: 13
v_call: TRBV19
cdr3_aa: CASSIFRGSEAFF
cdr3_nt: TGTGCCAGTAGTATCTTCAGGGGCTCTGAAGCTTTCTTT

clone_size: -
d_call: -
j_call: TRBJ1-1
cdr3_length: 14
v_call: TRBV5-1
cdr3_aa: CASSLGAQLTEAFF
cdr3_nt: TGCGCCAGCAGCTTGGGGGCCCAGTTGACTGAAGCTTTCTTT

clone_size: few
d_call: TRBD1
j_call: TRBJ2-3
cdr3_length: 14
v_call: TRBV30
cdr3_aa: CAWGTGGGTDTQYF
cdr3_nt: TGTGCCTGGGGGACAGGGGGTGGGACAGATACGCAGTATTTT

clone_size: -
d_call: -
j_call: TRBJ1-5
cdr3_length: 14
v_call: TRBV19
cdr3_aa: CASSAKNSNQPQHF
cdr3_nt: TGTGCCAGTAGTGCCAAGAATAGCAATCAGCCCCAGCATTTT

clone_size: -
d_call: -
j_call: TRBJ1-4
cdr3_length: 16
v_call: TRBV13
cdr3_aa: CASSLGRRVTNEKLFF
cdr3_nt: TGTGCCAGCAGCTTGGGAAGACGGGTAACTAATGAAAAACTGTTTTTT

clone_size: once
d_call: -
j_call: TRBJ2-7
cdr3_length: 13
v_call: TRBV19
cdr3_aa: CASSSRDGLEQYF
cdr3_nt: TGTGCCAGTAGTAGCCGGGACGGGCTTGAGCAGTACTTC

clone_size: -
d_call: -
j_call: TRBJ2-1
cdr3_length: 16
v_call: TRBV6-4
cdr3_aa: CASAKVGDLSYNEQFF
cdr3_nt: TGTGCCAGCGCCAAAGTCGGGGACTTATCTTACAATGAGCAGTTCTTC

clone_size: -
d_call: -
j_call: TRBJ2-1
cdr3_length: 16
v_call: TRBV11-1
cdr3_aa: CASSLSANANYNEQFF
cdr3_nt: TGTGCCAGCAGCTTGTCGGCGAACGCAAATTACAATGAGCAGTTCTTC

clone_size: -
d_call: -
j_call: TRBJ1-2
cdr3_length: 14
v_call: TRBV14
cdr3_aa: CASSSPNKGFGYTF
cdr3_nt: TGTGCCAGCAGCTCCCCCAACAAGGGGTTTGGCTACACCTTC

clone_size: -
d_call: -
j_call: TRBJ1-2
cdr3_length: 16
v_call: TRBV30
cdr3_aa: CAWSLSSVQGSYGYTF
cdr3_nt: TGTGCCTGGAGTCTTAGTTCGGTGCAGGGGTCCTATGGCTACACCTTC

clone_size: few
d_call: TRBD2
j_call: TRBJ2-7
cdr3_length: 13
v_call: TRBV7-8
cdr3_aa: CASRIAGSHEQYF
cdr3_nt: TGTGCCAGCCGAATAGCGGGGAGTCACGAGCAGTACTTC

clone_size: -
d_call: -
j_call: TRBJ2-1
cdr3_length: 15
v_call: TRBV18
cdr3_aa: CASSPRMSSYNEQFF
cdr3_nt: TGTGCCAGCTCACCGCGGATGAGCTCCTACAATGAGCAGTTCTTC

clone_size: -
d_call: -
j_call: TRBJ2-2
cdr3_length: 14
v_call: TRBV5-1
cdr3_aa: CASSSGSSAGELFF
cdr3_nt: TGCGCCAGCAGCTCCGGCTCGTCGGCCGGGGAGCTGTTTTTT

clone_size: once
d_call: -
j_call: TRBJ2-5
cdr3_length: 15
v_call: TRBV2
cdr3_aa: CASKAGWSPQETQYF
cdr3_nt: TGTGCCAGCAAGGCCGGCTGGTCACCCCAAGAGACCCAGTACTTC

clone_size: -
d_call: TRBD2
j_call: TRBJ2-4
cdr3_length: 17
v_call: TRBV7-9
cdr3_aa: CASSFLLAGGQEDIQYF
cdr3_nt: TGTGCCAGCAGCTTTTTACTAGCGGGAGGGCAGGAGGACATTCAGTACTTC

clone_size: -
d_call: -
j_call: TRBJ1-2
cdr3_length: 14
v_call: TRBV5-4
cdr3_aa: CASSLGLGNYGYTF
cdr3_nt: TGTGCCAGCAGCTTGGGGTTGGGTAACTATGGCTACACCTTC

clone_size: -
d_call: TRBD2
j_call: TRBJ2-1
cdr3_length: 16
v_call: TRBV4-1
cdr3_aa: CASSQAVLAGYNEQFF
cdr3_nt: TGCGCCAGCAGCCAAGCCGTACTAGCGGGGTACAATGAGCAGTTCTTC

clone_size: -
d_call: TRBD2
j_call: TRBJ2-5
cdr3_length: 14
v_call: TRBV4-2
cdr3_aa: CASSQALAEETQYF
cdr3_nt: TGTGCCAGCAGCCAGGCTCTAGCGGAAGAGACCCAGTACTTC

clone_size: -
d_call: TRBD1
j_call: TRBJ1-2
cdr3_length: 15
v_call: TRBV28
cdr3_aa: CASSSLGQGARGYTF
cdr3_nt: TGTGCCAGCAGTTCCTTGGGACAGGGGGCGCGTGGCTACACCTTC

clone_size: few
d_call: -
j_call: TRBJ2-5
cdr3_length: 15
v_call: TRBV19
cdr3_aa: CASSRGGDRSETQYF
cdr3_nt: TGTGCCAGTAGTCGAGGGGGGGACAGGTCGGAGACCCAGTACTTC

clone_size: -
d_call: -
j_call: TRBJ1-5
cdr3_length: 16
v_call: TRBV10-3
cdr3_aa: CAISDQGDYSNQPQHF
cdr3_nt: TGTGCCATCAGTGATCAAGGGGATTATAGCAATCAGCCCCAGCATTTT

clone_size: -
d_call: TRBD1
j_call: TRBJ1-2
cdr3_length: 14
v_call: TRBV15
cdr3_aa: CATSMDRINYGYTF
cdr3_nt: TGTGCCACCAGCATGGACAGGATTAACTATGGCTACACCTTC

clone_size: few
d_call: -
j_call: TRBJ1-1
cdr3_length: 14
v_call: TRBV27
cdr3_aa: CASSRSRSWGEAFF
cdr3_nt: TGTGCCAGCAGTAGGTCACGGTCCTGGGGTGAAGCTTTCTTT

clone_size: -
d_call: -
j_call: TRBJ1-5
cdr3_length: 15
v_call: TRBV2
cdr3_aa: CASLLNGQTNQPQHF
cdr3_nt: TGTGCCAGCCTTCTAAATGGGCAGACTAATCAGCCCCAGCATTTT

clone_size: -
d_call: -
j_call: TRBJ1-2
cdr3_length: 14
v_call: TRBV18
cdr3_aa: CASSPLDREYGYTF
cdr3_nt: TGTGCCAGCTCACCCCTCGACAGAGAGTATGGCTACACCTTC

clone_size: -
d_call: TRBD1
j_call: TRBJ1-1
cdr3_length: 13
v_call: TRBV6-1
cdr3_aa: CASSWTGLTEAFF
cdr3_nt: TGTGCCAGCAGCTGGACAGGGCTCACTGAAGCTTTCTTT

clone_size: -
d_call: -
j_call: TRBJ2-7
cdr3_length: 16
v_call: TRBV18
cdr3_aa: CASSRDTGTYSYEQYF
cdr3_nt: TGTGCCAGCTCCCGAGACACCGGGACATACTCCTACGAGCAGTACTTC

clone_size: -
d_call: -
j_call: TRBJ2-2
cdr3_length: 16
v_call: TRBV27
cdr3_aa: CASSFEGITNTGELFF
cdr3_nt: TGTGCCAGTAGTTTCGAGGGGATCACGAACACCGGGGAGCTGTTTTTT

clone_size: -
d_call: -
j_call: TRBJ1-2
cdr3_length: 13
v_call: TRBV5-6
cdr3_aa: CASSLAGQTGYTF
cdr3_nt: TGTGCCAGCAGCTTGGCAGGGCAGACTGGCTACACCTTC

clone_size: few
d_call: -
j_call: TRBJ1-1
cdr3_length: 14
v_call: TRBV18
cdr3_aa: CASSRGRPNTEAFF
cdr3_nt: TGTGCCAGCTCGCGGGGACGGCCGAACACTGAAGCTTTCTTT

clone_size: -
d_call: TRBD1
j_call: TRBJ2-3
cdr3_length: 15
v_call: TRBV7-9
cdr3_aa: CASSLRTGGTDTQYF
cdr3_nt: TGTGCCAGCAGCTTACGGACAGGGGGCACAGATACGCAGTATTTT

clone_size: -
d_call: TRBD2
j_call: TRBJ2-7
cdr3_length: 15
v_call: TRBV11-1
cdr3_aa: CASSFGTSGRGEQYF
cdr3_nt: TGTGCCAGCAGCTTCGGGACTAGCGGGAGGGGCGAGCAGTACTTC

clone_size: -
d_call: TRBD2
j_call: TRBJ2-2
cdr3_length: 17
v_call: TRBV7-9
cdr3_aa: CASSLGSSGKNTGELFF
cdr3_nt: TGTGCCAGCAGCTTAGGTAGTAGCGGGAAGAACACCGGGGAGCTGTTTTTT

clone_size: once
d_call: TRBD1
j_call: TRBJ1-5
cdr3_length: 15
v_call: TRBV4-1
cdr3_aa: CASSQDFRTGVPQHF
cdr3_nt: TGCGCCAGCAGCCAAGATTTCCGGACAGGGGTGCCCCAGCATTTT

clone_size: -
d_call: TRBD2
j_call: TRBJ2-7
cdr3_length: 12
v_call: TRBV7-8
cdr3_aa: CASSLPGREWYF
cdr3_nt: TGTGCCAGCAGCTTACCCGGGCGGGAGTGGTACTTC

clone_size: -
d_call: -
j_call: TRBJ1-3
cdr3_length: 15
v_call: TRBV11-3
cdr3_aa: CASSRGQTPGNTIYF
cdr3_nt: TGTGCCAGCAGTCGCGGACAGACCCCTGGAAACACCATATATTTT

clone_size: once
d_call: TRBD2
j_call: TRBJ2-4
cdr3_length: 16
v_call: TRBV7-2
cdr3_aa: CASSPPRQGGKNIQYF
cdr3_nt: TGTGCCAGCAGCCCCCCGCGTCAGGGAGGGAAAAACATTCAGTACTTC

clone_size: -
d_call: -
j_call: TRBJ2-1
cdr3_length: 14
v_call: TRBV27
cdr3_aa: CATLPGGAYNEQFF
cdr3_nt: TGTGCCACCCTGCCCGGAGGTGCGTACAATGAGCAGTTCTTC

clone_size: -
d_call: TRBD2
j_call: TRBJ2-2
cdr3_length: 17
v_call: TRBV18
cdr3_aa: CASSSGTSGRNTGELFF
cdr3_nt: TGTGCCAGCTCATCCGGGACTAGCGGGAGGAACACCGGGGAGCTGTTTTTT

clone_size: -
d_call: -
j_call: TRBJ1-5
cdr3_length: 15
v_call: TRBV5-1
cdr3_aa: CASSLEGQPNQPQHF
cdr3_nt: TGCGCCAGCAGCTTGGAGGGGCAGCCTAATCAGCCCCAGCATTTT

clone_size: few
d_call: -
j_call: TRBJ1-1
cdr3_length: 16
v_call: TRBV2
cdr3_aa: CASSGVQTGVNTEAFF
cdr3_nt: TGTGCCAGCAGTGGGGTGCAGACTGGAGTTAACACTGAAGCTTTCTTT

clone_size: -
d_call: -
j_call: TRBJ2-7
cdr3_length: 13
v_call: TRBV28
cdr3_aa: CASRHPSSYEQYF
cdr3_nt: TGTGCCAGCCGACACCCCAGCTCCTACGAGCAGTACTTC

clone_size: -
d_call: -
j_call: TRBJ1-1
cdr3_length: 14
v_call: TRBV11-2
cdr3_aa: CASSSQGLNTEAFF
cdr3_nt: TGTGCCAGCAGCTCCCAGGGGCTAAACACTGAAGCTTTCTTT

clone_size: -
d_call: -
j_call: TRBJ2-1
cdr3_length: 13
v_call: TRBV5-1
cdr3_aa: CASSLDLVGEQFF
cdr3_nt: TGCGCCAGCAGCTTGGACTTAGTGGGTGAGCAGTTCTTC

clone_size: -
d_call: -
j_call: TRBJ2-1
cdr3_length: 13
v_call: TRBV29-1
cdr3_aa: CSVGGGIYNEQFF
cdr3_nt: TGCAGCGTTGGTGGGGGGATCTACAATGAGCAGTTCTTC